The 3 T cell receptor beta chains below all came from one sample that was sequenced in a study of T cell responses to AZD1222 COVID-19 vaccine. Assay: immunoSEQ multiplex PCR; the TCRdb copy retains only in-frame clones and omits some. The data hold 70,000 to 85,000 clones, with about 83% observed a single time. Sequencing was performed on peripheral blood, taken 28 days after the second AZD1222 dose. Every receptor here comes from an adult who received the AZD1222 COVID-19 vaccine.

The chain recombines TRBV28 with TRBJ2-7, with D possibly TRBD2 on 5 matching bases. V dropped 1 base and J dropped 1 base, with 8 bases sitting between them. The CDR3 loop spans 14 amino acids. Per the germline V gene, CDR1 is MDHEN and CDR2 is SYDVKM. The chain's CDR3 is CASSLYGSSYEQYF. CDR3 in DNA: TGTGCCAGCAGTTTATATGGGAGTTCCTACGAGCAGTACTTC.

J is TRBJ1-2 and V is TRBV28; 8 bases map to TRBD1. CDR1 is MDHEN and CDR2 is SYDVKM in the germline V gene. J was trimmed by 4 bases and V by 5 bases; bases with no gene match: 6. The CDR3 sequence is 14 residues long. The DNA for the CDR3 is TGTGCCAGCAGTGCACCGGGACAGGCCTATGGCTACACCTTC. Translated: CASSAPGQAYGYTF.

The chain is built from TRBV21-1 and TRBJ1-1. TRBV21-1 constitutes a pseudogene. The CDR3 has 22 amino acids. Written as DNA, the CDR3 is TGTGCCAGCAGCGGAAAATGGCCAGTTCGCGATTCTGAACTTGTCGTTCGTGAAGAAGCTTTCTTT. Protein: CASSGKWPVRDSELVVREEAFF.